The text below deals with one T cell receptor (beta chain). The target antigen is unknown. Germline CDR1 reads KGHSH; CDR2 reads LQKENI. The CDR3 runs to 14 residues. The sample belongs to a study of monozygotic twins with inflammatory bowel disease. Study-wide points: Clonotypes shared with others were fewer in IBD patients than in healthy twins, especially with disease activity.

Per TCR library, about 3,300 ng of total RNA was used. Template-switch reactions added UMIs with a 6-nucleotide sample barcode. TCRdb reprocessed the 5' RACE reads and keeps a single row for each CDR3 protein, giving no DNA. This sample lists roughly 120,000 distinct CDR3 sequences; its ten largest clones have 9.5% to 15%. The authors isolated total RNA from whole blood without sorting T cells. The sample was blood. The TCR comes from a human donor with ulcerative colitis or Crohn's disease, or a healthy co-twin of an affected twin (not recorded which). The chain employs TRBV18 and TRBJ1-2; TCRdb reports TRBD1, a call that lacks DNA to check it against. Here the CDR3 reads CASSPRSTGDGYTF.